This TCR beta chain originates from a study of blood T cell repertoires in COVID-19. The CDR3 is 16 residues long. Germline CDR1 is MNHEY and CDR2 is SMNVEV (reference sequence). V dropped 4 bases and J dropped 4 bases, with 19 bases sitting between them. The assay was immunoSEQ multiplex PCR, and TCRdb's table has in-frame clones only and misses some. This repertoire shows 250,000 to 300,000 clones, nearly 90% found once; its top ten account for approximately 1%. The cohort comprised adults aged about 18 to 90 years residing in under 30 US areas. Cohort 3 recovered donors had two negative PCRs, clearance, or symptom resolution.

The V call is TRBV27, the J call TRBJ1-2; tentatively, D is TRBD1 (5 bases). The sample taken for sequencing was PBMCs or T cells enriched from blood (not recorded which). The TCR originated in a woman aged 25 to 45 who had recovered from COVID-19. The CDR3 here is CASSSYLVDRTYGYTF. CDR3 nucleotides: TGTGCCAGCAGTTCTTATCTGGTAGACAGAACCTATGGCTACACCTTC.